This T cell receptor beta chain is from a study of blood T cell repertoires in COVID-19. Study-level background: Recovery among Cohort 3 donors was established by two negative PCRs, clearance, or symptom resolution. PBMCs, B-cell-depleted T cells, or T cells provided the cDNA or gDNA that made up the material.

V was pared by 4 bases and J by 2 bases, with 5 bases of the junction left unmatched. Germline V gene lookup returns CDR1 SGHNT and CDR2 YYREEE (reference sequence). CDR3 size: 15 residues. Authors' processing steps: By means of reference gene primer amplification, nucleated cell counts were estimated. Only in-frame clones appear in the TCRdb table, and some are missing; sequencing was by immunoSEQ multiplex PCR. That table supplies the V and J calls and clone size; D and trimming were determined from the DNA. The sample lists about 270,000 clones; more than 70% were seen once. This sequence originates from a woman aged 55-69 years in a cohort exposed to, infected with or recovered from COVID-19 (not recorded which). Material: PBMCs or T cells enriched from blood (not recorded which). The rearrangement joins TRBV5-4 to TRBJ1-3; 8 nucleotides agree with TRBD1. Here the CDR3 reads CASSAGGEAGNTIYF. CDR3 bases: TGTGCCAGCAGCGCAGGGGGCGAAGCTGGAAACACCATATATTTT.